One and the same sample provided the 8 T cell receptor beta chains below, sequenced in a study of cytomegalovirus exposure and HLA in healthy donors. PCR was performed using 60 Vbeta and 13 Jbeta primers. TCRdb keeps only in-frame clones here, not all; method: immunoSEQ multiplex PCR. The sample includes around 140,000 clones, about 74% seen only once; the top ten take 0.94%. The specimen was PBMCs. The receptor source for this set is a woman in her fifties or sixties in good health and CMV-seronegative.

This chain connects TRBV28 to TRBJ1-1; D unclear. The CDR3 loop spans 15 amino acids. The V gene lost 5 bases and the J gene lost 4 bases, with 17 bases spanning the gap. Germline V CDR1 and CDR2: MDHEN, SYDVKM. CDR3 in DNA: TGTGCCAGCAGTCTCGCCCGGAACGGGGTCACTGAAGCTTTCTTT. Encoded protein: CASSLARNGVTEAFF.

The rearrangement joins TRBV18 to TRBJ2-7; 11 nucleotides agree with TRBD1. Germline CDR1 is KGHSH and CDR2 is LQKENI. The CDR3 has 15 amino acids. V shed 4 bases and J 0 bases; nucleotides not matched to a gene: 2. This CDR3 is CASSQGTGGSYEQYF. DNA for the CDR3: TGTGCCAGCTCACAAGGGACAGGGGGCTCCTACGAGCAGTACTTC.

This clone was recorded only once. The rearrangement joins TRBV7-9 to TRBJ2-3; TRBD2 matches 11 bases. CDR1 SEHNR and CDR2 FQNEAQ come from the germline V gene (reference sequence). J lost 0 bases, V lost 3 bases, and 2 bases had no gene match. CDR3 length: 16 residues. The CDR3 reads CASSFSSGGSTDTQYF. CDR3 coding DNA: TGTGCCAGCAGCTTTTCTAGCGGGGGGAGCACAGATACGCAGTATTTT.

The chain carries TRBV27 and TRBJ1-5, with D possibly matching TRBD1 (6 bases). The CDR3 covers 16 residues. The V gene's germline CDR1 is MNHEY and CDR2 SMNVEV (reference sequence). Trimming stripped 5 bases from V and 3 bases from J, with 17 bases between. This chain's CDR3 is CASSRYSGQSNQPQHF. The CDR3 bases are TGTGCCAGCAGTCGCTACTCCGGACAGTCCAATCAGCCCCAGCATTTT.

The V and J genes are TRBV28 and TRBJ1-4, with D tentatively TRBD1 (5 bases). V was shortened by 7 bases and J by 2 bases, with 11 bases between the two germline ends. CDR1 MDHEN and CDR2 SYDVKM come from the germline V gene. This CDR3 contains 14 residues. CDR3 DNA: TGTGCCAGCAACCCGGGGGTGACTAATGAAAAACTGTTTTTT. Its translation: CASNPGVTNEKLFF.

This clone showed up just once. The chain links TRBV18 to TRBJ2-3; 11 nucleotides align to TRBD2. Germline loops: CDR1 KGHSH, CDR2 LQKENI. V was clipped by 2 bases and J by 4 bases; unmatched bases: 2. The CDR3 spans 15 residues. The CDR3 loop is CASSPIAGGSDTQYF. For the CDR3, the DNA is TGTGCCAGCTCACCAATAGCGGGGGGGTCAGATACGCAGTATTTT.

This chain links TRBV7-9 with TRBJ1-5; D gene unclear. Trimming took 1 base from V and 2 from J, leaving 9 bases between them. The germline V gene encodes CDR1 SEHNR and CDR2 FQNEAQ (reference sequence). This CDR3 contains 15 residues. The CDR3 bases are TGTGCCAGCAGCTTAGGTAGTACGGGCAATCAGCCCCAGCATTTT. It is translated as CASSLGSTGNQPQHF.

The chain carries TRBV6-6 and TRBJ2-7; the D is unclear. The ends were cut back, 6 bases at V and 0 bases at J, with 15 bases in the middle. CDR1 is MNHNY, CDR2 SVGAGI, per germline (reference sequence). The CDR3 consists of 15 residues. The CDR3 bases are TGTGCCAGCAGACATGAGGCCCGGAGCTCCTACGAGCAGTACTTC. The encoded protein is CASRHEARSSYEQYF.